This TCR beta chain was observed in a study of T cells after yellow fever vaccination. Findings and caveats of the study: After the booster, nearly 98% of CD4 and more than 75% of CD8 primary-response clones were re-detected.

Germline CDR1 reads DFQATT; CDR2 reads SNEGSKA (reference sequence). The junction had 11 bases not matched to a gene; V was cut back by 3 bases and J by 6 bases. This CDR3 is 15 amino acids long. This clonotype was picked up many times. Its cognate antigen is unknown. TCRdb itself ran the 5' RACE reads through MiXCR, one entry per CDR3 protein. Among more than 120,000 distinct CDR3 sequences listed, over 7% were seen once. This chain links TRBV20-1 with TRBJ2-7; 10 nucleotides agree with TRBD2. The sequencing here drew on CD4+ T cells sorted from PBMCs, taken 5 days after the yellow fever booster vaccination. The sequence came from a young man who received the YFV17D yellow fever vaccine. The CDR3 sequence is CSASPPYSGRLEQYF. DNA of the CDR3: TGCAGTGCTAGCCCCCCCTATAGCGGGAGGCTCGAGCAGTACTTC.